This TCR beta chain is from a study of cytomegalovirus exposure and HLA in healthy donors. Study-level information: The 110 or so validation repertoires used a platform that matched the one used for the 600 to 750 first-cohort repertoires, as a later analysis reported.

TCRdb's copy holds only in-frame clones and misses some; the assay was immunoSEQ multiplex PCR. The sample includes some 170,000 clones, around nine tenths seen only once; the top ten take about 2.2%. With regard to this clone: Its matching antigen is unknown.

Germline CDR1 LNHDA, CDR2 SQIVND (reference sequence). The CDR3 is made up of 13 amino acids. V lost 7 bases and J lost 9; bases outside the gene matches: 11. Study-wide results and limits: It was confirmed in vitro that a few of the CMV-associated chains were specific for CMV antigens. First-cohort TCR clusters were later found to tend to co-occur in the 120 or so validation repertoires. Published work reported that the classifier diagnosed cytomegalovirus status with high specificity and sensitivity.

The V and J genes are TRBV19 and TRBJ2-5, with 7 bases matching TRBD2. The clonotype comes from a woman younger than 30 in good health and CMV-seronegative. Sequencing was performed on PBMCs. The CDR3 here is CASTRGSGAPQYF. As DNA, the CDR3 is TGTGCCAGTACCCGGGGGAGCGGGGCCCCCCAGTACTTC.